These 32 T cell receptor beta chains came from one sample sequenced in a study of blood T cell repertoires in COVID-19. The data were produced by immunoSEQ multiplex PCR, yet TCRdb's version contains in-frame clones alone and is incomplete. The repertoire holds roughly 150,000 clones, with less than 85% as singletons. Sequenced sample: peripheral blood. These receptors were collected from a woman aged 60-75 years with COVID-19, enrolled during active disease.

Ten or more counts support this clone. The gene calls are TRBV30 and TRBJ2-3; 7 bases align to TRBD1. The CDR3 totals 15 residues. Per germline, CDR1 GTSNPN and CDR2 SVGIG (reference sequence). Losses at the gene ends were 1 base for V and 2 bases for J; bases not matched to a gene: 6. CDR3 in DNA: TGTGCCTGGAGTGCCGGGACAGACTACACAGATACGCAGTATTTT. Its protein product is CAWSAGTDYTDTQYF.

J is TRBJ2-7 and V is TRBV11-2; 7 bases align to TRBD2. Trimming took 7 bases from V and 4 from J; bases not matched to a gene: 10. Germline CDR1 is SGHAT and CDR2 is FQNNGV. This CDR3 comprises 14 residues. The chain's CDR3 is CASKTGGSRYEQYF. In DNA form, the CDR3 reads TGTGCCAGCAAAACCGGCGGGAGCCGATACGAGCAGTACTTC.

The chain has TRBV3-1 (or the pseudogene TRBV3-2) and TRBJ1-3; D might be TRBD1 (5 bases). The CDR3 totals 14 residues. Germline CDR1 is LGHDT and CDR2 is YNNKEL (reference sequence). V was clipped by 6 bases and J by 6 bases, with 15 bases between them. CDR3 DNA: TGTGCCAGCAGGCCCGACGCGGGGGTAAACACCATATATTTT. Protein product: CASRPDAGVNTIYF.

The CDR3: CASSLTGGARETQYF. The CDR3 region has the DNA TGTGCCAGCAGTTTGACAGGGGGCGCAAGAGAGACCCAGTACTTC. The J gene is TRBJ2-5, the V gene TRBV28; 10 bases are shared with TRBD1. This CDR3 region has 15 residues. Germline CDR1 reads MDHEN; CDR2 reads SYDVKM. V was pared by 3 bases and J by 4 bases, with 5 bases of the junction left unmatched.

V is TRBV12-3 or TRBV12-4 and J is TRBJ2-1, with 8 bases matching TRBD1. The V segment lost 4 bases and the J segment 12 bases; nucleotides outside the gene matches: 8. CDR3 size: 13 residues. Here the CDR3 reads CASSSDRDRRQFF. CDR3 in DNA: TGTGCCAGCAGTTCGGACCGGGACAGGAGGCAGTTCTTC.

This clone showed up just a few times. J is TRBJ1-1 and V is TRBV7-2; D is unclear. Looked up from germline, CDR1 is SGHTA and CDR2 is FQGNSA. V shed 3 bases and J shed 3 bases, with 14 bases lying between them. This CDR3 contains 15 residues. The CDR3 sequence is CASSFKSRGDTEAFF. As DNA, the CDR3 is TGTGCCAGCAGCTTTAAGTCCCGGGGAGACACTGAAGCTTTCTTT.

This chain links TRBV19 with TRBJ1-6; no clear D gene. The CDR3 has 15 amino acids. V was shortened by 3 bases and J by 4 bases, with 10 bases between the two germline ends. Per the germline V gene, CDR1 is LNHDA and CDR2 is SQIVND (reference sequence). CDR3 in DNA: TGTGCCAGTAGTATCCGGGGAGGGTATAATTCACCCCTCCACTTT. Translation gives CASSIRGGYNSPLHF.

The chain has TRBV3-1 (or the pseudogene TRBV3-2) and TRBJ2-3; D is ambiguous. Trimming stripped 2 bases from V and 2 bases from J, with 20 bases between. The germline CDR1 and CDR2 sequences are LGHDT and YNNKEL (reference sequence). The CDR3 totals 18 residues. The CDR3 sequence is CASSQPLSELENTDTQYF. The CDR3 DNA reads TGTGCCAGCAGCCAACCTCTATCTGAACTCGAGAACACAGATACGCAGTATTTT.

This clone has just a few counts. The chain has TRBV7-3 and TRBJ2-3; TRBD2 is a possible D gene (6 bases). Germline V gives CDR1 SGHTA, CDR2 FQGTGA. This CDR3 comprises 15 residues. Trimming left V 5 bases short and J 4 bases short, with 16 bases between. CDR3 DNA sequence: TGTGCCAGCAGCCCCCGGACGGGAGCGTCAGATACGCAGTATTTT. This codes for CASSPRTGASDTQYF.

The V and J genes are TRBV7-3 and TRBJ1-4; 11 nucleotides agree with TRBD1. V dropped 5 bases and J dropped 8; count of bases not matched to a gene: 13. Germline V gives CDR1 SGHTA, CDR2 FQGTGA. This CDR3 spans 17 amino acids. The DNA for the CDR3 is TGTGCCAGCAGCCCATCTCACGGGACAGGGGGTACCGAAAAACTGTTTTTT. Protein sequence: CASSPSHGTGGTEKLFF.

This clone has only one observation. V and J are TRBV5-6 and TRBJ2-7; TRBD1 aligns across 9 bases. Unmatched junction bases numbered 7, after V lost 4 bases and J lost 2 bases. Germline CDR1 SGHDT, CDR2 YYEEEE. The CDR3 is 15 amino acids. DNA for the CDR3: TGTGCCAGCAGCCCTGGGACAGGGAGACCCTACGAGCAGTACGTC. As protein: CASSPGTGRPYEQYV.

The chain carries TRBV3-1 (or the pseudogene TRBV3-2) and TRBJ2-3; the D is unclear. Germline values: CDR1 LGHDT, CDR2 YNNKEL (reference sequence). The CDR3 runs to 12 residues. V dropped 8 bases and J dropped 4 bases, with 10 bases sitting between them. The DNA for the CDR3 is TGTGCCAGCGCGCGCGGCGCAGATACGCAGTATTTT. It specifies CASARGADTQYF.

The V and J genes are TRBV7-6 and TRBJ2-5, with 12 bases lining up with TRBD2. CDR3 length: 17 residues. V lost 5 bases and J lost 2; bases outside the gene matches: 9. Per germline, CDR1 SGHVS and CDR2 FNYEAQ. The CDR3 spells CASSPGLAGSMQETQYF. CDR3 DNA: TGTGCCAGCAGCCCCGGACTAGCGGGGTCAATGCAAGAGACCCAGTACTTC.

The rearrangement uses TRBV6-5 and TRBJ1-1; TRBD1 matches at 11 bases. This CDR3 spans 15 amino acids. J was trimmed by 5 bases and V by 8 bases; bases with no gene match: 10. Germline V gives CDR1 MNHEY, CDR2 SVGAGI. The CDR3: CASGESGTGGTEAFF. For the CDR3, the DNA is TGTGCCAGCGGCGAATCTGGGACAGGGGGGACTGAAGCTTTCTTT.

This clone was detected once. This rearrangement joins TRBV12-3 or TRBV12-4 to TRBJ2-7, with 7 bases identical to TRBD1. This CDR3 is 13 amino acids long. V was clipped by 6 bases and J by 3 bases; unmatched bases: 5. CDR3 region: CASSPGTDYEQYF. The CDR3 coding sequence is TGTGCCAGCAGCCCCGGGACAGACTACGAGCAGTACTTC.

The gene calls are TRBV15 and TRBJ2-1; D gene uncertain. In germline, CDR1 is LNHNV, CDR2 YYDKDF (reference sequence). Trimming removed 4 bases at V and 10 bases at J, with 14 bases between. This CDR3 contains 13 residues. Here the CDR3 reads CATSKDPLREQFF. The CDR3 coding sequence is TGTGCCACCAGCAAAGACCCACTTCGGGAGCAGTTCTTC.

This clone was counted a few times. The chain carries TRBV11-1 and TRBJ1-1; 7 bases map to TRBD1. V shed 5 bases and J 1 base; nucleotides not matched to a gene: 4. CDR3 length equals 14 residues. Germline-derived CDR1 and CDR2 are SGHAT and FQDESV (reference sequence). CDR3 sequence: CASSPDRANTEAFF. In nucleotides, the CDR3 is TGTGCCAGCAGCCCCGACAGGGCGAACACTGAAGCTTTCTTT.

The genes are TRBV7-2 and TRBJ1-6; D is possibly TRBD1 (6 bases). V gave up 2 bases and J gave up 8 bases, with 16 bases separating them. Germline V gene data show CDR1 as SGHTA and CDR2 as FQGNSA. The CDR3 totals 16 residues. This chain's CDR3 is CASSLSGDTRHSPLHF. The CDR3 DNA follows: TGTGCCAGCAGCTTATCCGGGGACACAAGGCATTCACCCCTCCACTTT.

This CDR3 is CASTVGLAGAPMETQYF. The CDR3, as DNA: TGTGCCAGCACCGTGGGACTAGCGGGAGCCCCGATGGAGACCCAGTACTTC. The rearrangement uses TRBV7-9 and TRBJ2-5; 14 bases match TRBD2. Losses at the gene ends were 7 bases for V and 5 bases for J; bases not matched to a gene: 12. CDR1 is SEHNR and CDR2 is FQNEAQ in the germline V gene (reference sequence). This CDR3 spans 17 amino acids.

The chain couples TRBV5-5 to TRBJ2-2; 11 positions match TRBD2. The CDR3 runs 17 residues. CDR1 and CDR2 (germline): SGHKS, YYEKEE (reference sequence). The V and J ends lost 1 base and 2 bases, in that order; junction bases with no gene match: 4. The CDR3 here is CASSLSLAGGNTGELFF. DNA of the CDR3: TGTGCCAGCAGCTTGTCCCTAGCGGGAGGTAACACCGGGGAGCTGTTTTTT. The variable domain in full, completed from reference TRBV5-5 and TRBJ2-2, reads DAGVTQSPTHLIKTRGQQVTLRCSPISGHKSVSWYQQVLGQGPQFIFQYYEKEERGRGNFPDRFSARQFPNYSSELNVNALLLGDSALYLCASSLSLAGGNTGELFFGEGSRLTVL.

The rearrangement joins TRBV10-2 to TRBJ2-1; TRBD2 agrees at 11 bases. After removal of 5 bases from V and 2 bases from J, the junction contained 11 bases not matched to a gene. There are 18 residues in the CDR3. In germline, CDR1 is WSHSY, CDR2 SAAADI. CDR3 sequence: CASSPSRTSGYPYNEQFF. The CDR3 DNA reads as TGCGCCAGCAGTCCTTCCCGGACTAGCGGGTACCCCTACAATGAGCAGTTCTTC.

V gene TRBV7-9 combines with J gene TRBJ2-3; weak D call: TRBD2 (5 bases). This CDR3 comprises 14 residues. Trimming left V 6 bases short and J 2 bases short, with 12 bases between. CDR1 is SEHNR and CDR2 is FQNEAQ in the germline V gene (reference sequence). CDR3 DNA sequence: TGTGCCAGCAGTCCGAGCGGAGCCACAGATACGCAGTATTTT. It encodes CASSPSGATDTQYF.

This clone was counted a few times. This chain uses TRBV5-1 with TRBJ1-3; D is unresolved. The CDR3 covers 15 residues. V dropped 4 bases and J dropped 1 base, with 12 bases sitting between them. Germline-derived CDR1 and CDR2 are SGHRS and YFSETQ. The DNA for the CDR3 is TGCGCCAGCAGCCTACTGACCGGGTCTGGAAACACCATATATTTT. The encoded protein is CASSLLTGSGNTIYF.

This clone was recorded once. The V gene is TRBV28, the J gene TRBJ1-4; the match to TRBD1 covers 8 bases. The CDR3 totals 14 residues. V trimming: 3 bases; J trimming: 7 bases; junction bases outside the gene matches: 4. The germline gives CDR1 MDHEN, CDR2 SYDVKM. The CDR3 loop is CASSLYGTGEKLFF. The CDR3 nucleotides read TGTGCCAGCAGTTTGTACGGGACAGGTGAAAAACTGTTTTTT.

The rearrangement uses TRBV10-1 and TRBJ1-5, with D possibly TRBD1 on 6 matching bases. CDR1 WNHNN and CDR2 SYGVQD come from the germline V gene (reference sequence). This CDR3 is built from 13 residues. Trimming took off 2 bases at V and 5 bases at J, with 7 bases between the two ends. Here the CDR3 reads CASSEKGDQPQHF. CDR3 DNA: TGCGCCAGCAGTGAGAAGGGGGATCAGCCCCAGCATTTT.

This clone was observed a handful of times. The rearrangement uses TRBV27 and TRBJ2-3; tentative D call: TRBD2 (5 bases). The CDR3 totals 16 residues. The V end lost 2 bases, the J end lost 2 bases, and 14 bases lay between the germline ends. The germline V gene has CDR1 MNHEY and CDR2 SMNVEV (reference sequence). CDR3 DNA: TGTGCCAGCAGTTTAGAAGCGGCCCTATACACAGATACGCAGTATTTT. Protein sequence: CASSLEAALYTDTQYF.

The chain combines TRBV7-3 with TRBJ2-1, with 9 bases aligning to TRBD2. The CDR3 is made up of 15 amino acids. After removal of 3 bases from V and 5 bases from J, the junction contained 5 bases not matched to a gene. Per the germline V gene, CDR1 is SGHTA and CDR2 is FQGTGA. The CDR3 loop is CASSLRGGPDNEQFF. The DNA of the CDR3 is TGTGCCAGCAGCTTGCGGGGGGGCCCGGACAATGAGCAGTTCTTC.

This clone was seen many times. The chain is built from TRBV5-4 and TRBJ1-4, with 7 positions matching TRBD1. CDR1 is SGHNT, CDR2 YYREEE, per germline (reference sequence). CDR3 length: 13 amino acids. After removal of 4 bases from V and 8 bases from J, the junction contained 5 bases not matched to a gene. For the CDR3, the DNA is TGTGCCAGCAGCGGCGACAGGGCCGAAAAACTGTTTTTT. Translated, it gives CASSGDRAEKLFF.

The chain combines TRBV3-1 (or the pseudogene TRBV3-2) with TRBJ2-5; TRBD2 aligns across 11 bases. The germline V gene encodes CDR1 LGHDT and CDR2 YNNKEL (reference sequence). This CDR3 is built from 16 residues. V gave up 0 bases and J gave up 5 bases; unmatched junction bases: 5. Here the CDR3 reads CASSQELAGVGETQYF. CDR3 sequence (DNA): TGTGCCAGCAGCCAAGAACTAGCGGGAGTTGGGGAGACCCAGTACTTC.

The chain couples TRBV29-1 to TRBJ2-1; tentative D call: TRBD1 (6 bases). The CDR3 runs 13 residues. Germline CDR1 SQVTM, CDR2 ANQGSEA. The CDR3 loop reads CTVTGSSYNEQFF. CDR3 in DNA: TGCACCGTAACAGGGAGCTCCTACAATGAGCAGTTCTTC.

This chain joins TRBV29-1 and TRBJ2-5; a possible D gene is TRBD1 (5 bases). V was trimmed by 3 bases and J by 2 bases, leaving 7 bases between them. The CDR3 has 12 residues. Germline loops: CDR1 SQVTM, CDR2 ANQGSEA. CDR3 DNA: TGCAGCGTTGAGAGACAGCAAGAGACCCAGTACTTC. Residues: CSVERQQETQYF. The full variable domain, its missing parts supplied by reference TRBV29-1 and TRBJ2-5, is SAVISQKPSRDICQRGTSLTIQCQVDSQVTMMFWYRQQPGQSLTLIATANQGSEATYESGFVIDKFPISRPNLTFSTLTVSNMSPEDSSIYLCSVERQQETQYFGPGTRLLVL.

This clone was observed a few times. The chain combines TRBV7-9 with TRBJ2-2, with TRBD2 matching 14 bases. With 5 bases clipped from V and 5 bases from J, the junction kept 1 base outside the gene matches. The CDR3 length is 15 residues. Per the germline V gene, CDR1 is SEHNR and CDR2 is FQNEAQ (reference sequence). CDR3 in DNA: TGTGCCAGCAGCCGGACTAGCGGGAGGACCGGGGAGCTGTTTTTT. Translating it yields CASSRTSGRTGELFF.